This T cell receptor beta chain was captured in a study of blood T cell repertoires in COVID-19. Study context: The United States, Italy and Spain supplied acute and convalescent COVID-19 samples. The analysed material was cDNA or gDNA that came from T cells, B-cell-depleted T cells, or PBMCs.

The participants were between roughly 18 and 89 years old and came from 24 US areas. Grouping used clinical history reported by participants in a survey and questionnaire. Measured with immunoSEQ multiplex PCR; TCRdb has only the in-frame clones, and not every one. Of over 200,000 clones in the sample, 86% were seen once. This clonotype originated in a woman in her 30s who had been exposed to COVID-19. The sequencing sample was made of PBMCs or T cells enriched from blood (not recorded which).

The CDR3, as DNA: TGTGCCAGCAGACTACAAAGGGGGACTGAAGCTTTCTTT. Amino acids: CASRLQRGTEAFF. The J gene is TRBJ1-1, the V gene TRBV6-6; D may be TRBD1 (6 bases). V lost 6 bases and J lost 5, with 13 bases in between. Germline V gene sequence: CDR1 MNHNY, CDR2 SVGAGI (reference sequence). The CDR3 spans 13 residues.